Described below is a single T cell receptor (beta chain) sequence and its context. The sample is drawn from a study of preoperative IRX-2 immunotherapy in early breast cancer. Indicated treatment: preoperative locoregional IRX-2 cytokine immunotherapy. Preoperative locoregional IRX-2 cytokine immunotherapy was tested in the phase Ib source study. Assay: immunoSEQ multiplex PCR; the TCRdb copy retains only in-frame clones and omits some. Found here are about 3,400 clones, less than 85% of them singletons; the top ten hold 14%. With V trimmed by 0 bases and J by 3 bases, 6 bases remained unmatched. This CDR3 is 18 amino acids long. Per the germline V gene, CDR1 is MNHGY and CDR2 is SAAAGT.

This chain links TRBV6-8 with TRBJ2-1, with 12 bases fitting TRBD2. Sequenced material: tumor tissue, taken after IRX-2 immunotherapy. This TCR derives from a human donor with breast cancer. CDR3 in DNA: TGTGCCAGCAGTTACTCGGGGCCACTAGCGGGGGGCTACAATGAGCAGTTCTTC. Amino acid sequence: CASSYSGPLAGGYNEQFF.